Listed here are 22 T cell receptor beta chains from one sample, sequenced in a study of CD8 T cells in ankylosing spondylitis. From the 5' RACE reads, TCRdb called clonotypes with MiXCR, one entry per CDR3 protein. The sample lists about 360,000 distinct CDR3 sequences, roughly 22% occurring once. Input material: blood, either unsorted or a sorted T cell fraction (not recorded which). The receptors come from a male donor with ankylosing spondylitis or in good health (not recorded which).

The gene calls are TRBV12-3 or TRBV12-4 and TRBJ2-7; no reliable D call. The germline V and J ends were trimmed by 8 bases and 2 bases, with 10 bases remaining between them. The CDR3 extends over 12 amino acids. This CDR3 is CASAIGPYEQYF. The CDR3 bases are TGTGCCAGCGCCATTGGCCCCTACGAGCAGTACTTC.

The chain has TRBV6-1 and TRBJ2-1; no clear D. The CDR3 contains 13 residues. Germline loops: CDR1 MNHNS, CDR2 SASEGT. The germline V and J ends were trimmed by 6 bases and 8 bases, with 14 bases remaining between them. CDR3 nucleotides: TGTGCCAGCAGGGGTATTAGCCTCCATGAGCAGTTCTTC. Residues: CASRGISLHEQFF.

The gene calls are TRBV29-1 and TRBJ2-7; TRBD2 matches at 11 bases. The CDR3 has 18 amino acids. The germline gives CDR1 SQVTM, CDR2 ANQGSEA. V shed 0 bases and J 6 bases; nucleotides not matched to a gene: 16. This CDR3 reads CSVEDPVHSGGEWGEQYF. CDR3 nucleotide sequence: TGCAGCGTTGAAGATCCCGTTCATAGCGGGGGGGAATGGGGCGAGCAGTACTTC.

The chain employs TRBV15 and TRBJ1-5; 10 bases align to TRBD1. The germline gives CDR1 LNHNV, CDR2 YYDKDF (reference sequence). Trimming at V came to 5 bases and at J to 5 bases, leaving 0 bases not matched to a gene. CDR3 size: 13 residues. The CDR3 here is CATSGQGDQPQHF. CDR3 coding DNA: TGTGCCACCAGCGGACAGGGGGATCAGCCCCAGCATTTT.

This clonotype came up a few times. J is TRBJ2-7 and V is TRBV20-1; 8 nucleotides line up with TRBD1. The CDR3 spans 17 residues. Per the germline V gene, CDR1 is DFQATT and CDR2 is SNEGSKA (reference sequence). V was pared by 3 bases and J by 6 bases, with 19 bases of the junction left unmatched. The CDR3 spells CSASRPRGPVSSPEQYF. Written as DNA, the CDR3 is TGCAGTGCTAGTCGGCCCAGGGGGCCCGTGTCTTCCCCCGAGCAGTACTTC.

The J gene is TRBJ2-7, the V gene TRBV6-4; TRBD1 aligns across 9 bases. V lost 5 bases to trimming and J lost 0 bases; unmatched junction nucleotides: 5. This CDR3 has 15 residues. Germline loops: CDR1 MRHNA, CDR2 SNTAGT. The CDR3 protein is CASSPGTGLSYEQYF. In nucleotides, the CDR3 is TGTGCCAGCAGTCCCGGGACAGGGCTCTCCTACGAGCAGTACTTC.

The chain is built from TRBV7-9 and TRBJ2-2; TRBD1 might be the D (6 bases). Trimming removed 5 bases from V and 0 bases from J, with 13 bases in between. The germline gives CDR1 SEHNR, CDR2 FQNEAQ (reference sequence). The CDR3 loop spans 16 amino acids. CDR3 residues: CASSIPTGTNTGELFF. The CDR3 DNA sequence: TGTGCCAGCAGCATACCTACAGGGACGAACACCGGGGAGCTGTTTTTT.

V and J are TRBV23-1 and TRBJ2-1; TRBD1 matches 7 bases. TRBV23-1 is an ORF for which the function is uncertain. The CDR3 loop spans 20 amino acids. With V trimmed by 7 bases and J by 3 bases, 24 bases remained unmatched. The CDR3 sequence: CASKRGRGTSYACDYNEQFF. CDR3 in DNA: TGCGCCAGCAAGAGGGGCAGGGGGACAAGCTATGCTTGTGACTACAATGAGCAGTTCTTC.

This chain joins TRBV6-1 and TRBJ2-2; 8 bases are shared with TRBD1. Looked up from germline, CDR1 is MNHNS and CDR2 is SASEGT. This CDR3 is built from 15 residues. Trimming cost V 7 bases and J 2 bases; bases outside gene matches: 6. In nucleotides, the CDR3 is TGTGCCAGCACCTCAGGGGGCCCCAACACCGGGGAGCTGTTTTTT. Protein product: CASTSGGPNTGELFF.

This clonotype was seen a single time. The gene calls are TRBV7-6 and TRBJ2-7; the D gene is possibly TRBD2 (5 bases). V was cut by 4 bases and J by 6 bases, with 10 bases left in between. This CDR3 region has 12 residues. Germline values: CDR1 SGHVS, CDR2 FNYEAQ. The CDR3 DNA follows: TGTGCCAGCAGCTCCCTTGGGAGCGAGCAGTACTTC. Encoded protein: CASSSLGSEQYF.

The CDR3 bases are TGTGCCAGCAGTCACATTACGGACAGGGGCTCCTACGAGCAGTACTTC. It translates to CASSHITDRGSYEQYF. The J gene is TRBJ2-7, the V gene TRBV6-5; 9 bases agree with TRBD1. The V gene's germline CDR1 is MNHEY and CDR2 SVGAGI. With 5 bases clipped from V and 0 bases from J, the junction kept 8 bases outside the gene matches. The CDR3 has 16 residues.

This clonotype was detected only a few times. At one end, the junction sequence differs from germline, possibly due to a read error. The chain is built from TRBV20-1 and TRBJ2-1, with 12 nucleotides matching TRBD2. Germline V lookup: CDR1 DFQATT, CDR2 SNEGSKA (reference sequence). This CDR3 has 16 residues. In DNA form, the CDR3 reads TGCAGTGCCAGAGACCCTAGCGGGGGGGTAGGTAATGAGCAGTTCTTC. This translates into CSARDPSGGVGNEQFF.

The CDR3 nucleotides are TGTGCCAGCAGTCCTACTTCTCGGCTAGCGGGGGCCAGCACAGATACGCAGTATTTT. As protein: CASSPTSRLAGASTDTQYF. The genes are TRBV6-1 and TRBJ2-3; 10 nucleotides align to TRBD2. Germline CDR1 reads MNHNS; CDR2 reads SASEGT. The CDR3 extends over 19 amino acids. Trimming at V came to 5 bases and at J to 0 bases, leaving 14 bases not matched to a gene.

The gene calls are TRBV20-1 and TRBJ1-2, with TRBD1 identical over 8 bases. Germline V lookup: CDR1 DFQATT, CDR2 SNEGSKA (reference sequence). The CDR3 is made up of 14 amino acids. J was trimmed by 8 bases and V by 7 bases; bases with no gene match: 15. The CDR3 is CSVPSLDRAVGYTF. In DNA, the CDR3 is TGCAGTGTCCCATCCCTGGACAGGGCGGTGGGCTACACCTTC.

This chain joins TRBV29-1 and TRBJ2-1; D perhaps matches TRBD1 (6 bases). CDR3 length: 12 amino acids. In germline, CDR1 is SQVTM, CDR2 ANQGSEA. V dropped 4 bases and J dropped 2 bases, with 6 bases sitting between them. The CDR3 sequence is CSVGTAYNEQFF. CDR3 in DNA: TGCAGCGTTGGGACAGCCTACAATGAGCAGTTCTTC.

V and J are TRBV4-1 and TRBJ1-1; unclear D gene. The V end was cut by 1 base, the J end by 0 bases, with 9 bases between. The germline CDR1 and CDR2 sequences are MGHRA and YSYEKL. The CDR3 totals 15 residues. The CDR3 is CASSQAPHLNTEAFF. CDR3 nucleotide sequence: TGCGCCAGCAGCCAAGCCCCGCACTTGAACACTGAAGCTTTCTTT.

This clonotype was observed a few times. The V and J genes are TRBV10-3 and TRBJ2-1, with 13 bases fitting TRBD2. The CDR3 has 15 residues. The J segment lost 6 bases and the V segment lost 6 bases, leaving 5 bases of the junction unmatched. Looked up from germline, CDR1 is ENHRY and CDR2 is SYGVKD. The CDR3 DNA reads as TGTGCCATCAGCCAGGGACTAGCGGGGCCCAATGAGCAGTTCTTC. Protein product: CAISQGLAGPNEQFF.

This clonotype was counted only a few times. The rearrangement links TRBV15 to TRBJ2-1; D may correspond to TRBD1 or TRBD2 (5 bases each). The V gene's germline CDR1 is LNHNV and CDR2 YYDKDF (reference sequence). This CDR3 has 15 residues. V was clipped by 4 bases and J by 5 bases, with 15 bases between them. CDR3 bases: TGTGCCACCAGCATTACCCCCGGGACGCACAATGAGCAGTTCTTC. This translates into CATSITPGTHNEQFF.

This clonotype was detected only once. This chain uses TRBV19 with TRBJ1-1, with unresolved D. Trimming removed 5 bases at V and 3 bases at J, with 10 bases between. CDR1 and CDR2 from the germline V gene are LNHDA and SQIVND (reference sequence). This CDR3 comprises 13 residues. The CDR3 here is CASSLPIHTEAFF. The CDR3 DNA sequence: TGTGCCAGTAGTCTCCCCATTCACACTGAAGCTTTCTTT.

This clonotype was counted ten times or more. V usage is TRBV29-1 and J usage is TRBJ1-1, with D possibly matching TRBD1 (5 bases). This CDR3 has 11 residues. The germline V and J ends were trimmed by 6 bases and 4 bases, with 9 bases remaining between them. In germline, CDR1 is SQVTM, CDR2 ANQGSEA. The CDR3 here is CSVGTATEAFF. For the CDR3, the DNA is TGCAGCGTAGGGACGGCCACTGAAGCTTTCTTT.

V is TRBV12-3 or TRBV12-4 and J is TRBJ2-1; TRBD2 might be the D (7 bases). The CDR3 loop spans 15 amino acids. The V end was cut by 3 bases, the J end by 8 bases, with 17 bases between. CDR3 sequence reads: CASSFSGGPFHEQFF. CDR3 nucleotide sequence: TGTGCCAGCAGTTTTTCCGGGGGGCCTTTCCATGAGCAGTTCTTC.

This clonotype came up a few times. V is TRBV9 and J is TRBJ2-1, with 7 bases that match TRBD1. Trimming took 0 bases from V and 9 from J; bases not matched to a gene: 9. The CDR3 length is 15 residues. Germline V gene sequence: CDR1 SGDLS, CDR2 YYNGEE. CDR3 sequence reads: CASSVGGQAGGEQFF. CDR3 sequence (DNA): TGTGCCAGCAGCGTAGGCGGACAGGCGGGTGGTGAGCAGTTCTTC.